This TCR beta chain was sequenced for a study of beta chain features in type 1 diabetes. This clone was seen a handful of times. Additional DNA sequences in this sample encode the identical CDR3. As every portion of the isolated RNA was reverse transcribed, the sequencing read expressed TCRB transcripts. Here immunoSEQ multiplex PCR was the method, and the copy in TCRdb shows in-frame clones only, minus some. The sample includes about 930,000 clones, 17% of them seen just once. This CDR3 comprises 13 residues. The V gene lost 0 bases and the J gene lost 2 bases, with 4 bases spanning the gap. Germline V lookup: CDR1 LGHNA, CDR2 YSLEER.

The source is a woman aged 18 to 35 in good health. What was sequenced was naive CD4+ T cells from blood. This chain links TRBV4-3 with TRBJ2-5; D remains unclear. For the CDR3, the DNA is TGCGCCAGCAGCCAAGATCGACAAGAGACCCAGTACTTC. It encodes CASSQDRQETQYF.